A selection of T cell receptor beta chains follows, all from one sample in a study of Ad26.COV2.S vaccination and SARS-CoV-2 variants. TCRdb keeps only in-frame clones here, not all; method: immunoSEQ multiplex PCR. Altogether roughly 420,000 clones are present, nearly 90% being singletons, with the ten largest covering approximately 2.5%. The sample here was peripheral blood, taken in a trial of Ad26.COV2.S vaccine versus placebo. These TCRs come from a person aged 18-60 years who received the Ad26.COV2.S COVID-19 vaccine or a placebo. The conserved cysteine and the conserved F or W are not part of the CDR3 here. The D gene is left open where the match is weak.

V gene	D gene	CDR3 protein
TRBV7-9	TRBD1	ASSLYDRALYGYT
TRBV5-4	NA	ASSSPLTDYNSPLH
TRBV12-3/TRBV12-4	NA	ASSLLDNSPLH
TRBV14	TRBD2	ASSQDLASGRGGSNEQF
TRBV12-3/TRBV12-4	NA	ASSPTGREAF
TRBV12-5	NA	ASGLSDQPQH
TRBV27	TRBD1	ASSLTYTGEHEQF
TRBV4-2	TRBD2	ASSQVAGRSGAGRWTDTQY
TRBV10-3	NA	AITDSRGYGYT
TRBV10-3	NA	AISESGEMYTEAF
TRBV7-3	NA	ASSLEIYNEQF
TRBV5-1	TRBD1	ASSPQPGQVGGYT
TRBV18	TRBD1	ASSPLTGTGVDAF
TRBV7-9	TRBD1	ASSRNRGPPYGYT
TRBV10-3	NA	AIRDRPQDGELF
TRBV5-6	TRBD1	ASSQLQGAPNTGELF
TRBV10-3	TRBD2	AISGASGHTAETQY
TRBV12-3/TRBV12-4	NA	ASSQGTEAF
TRBV15	TRBD1	ATSGQGDQPQH
TRBV30	NA	AWSETEYMNTEAF
TRBV9	TRBD2	ASSPRTSGNTGELF
TRBV11-3	TRBD2	ASSLDPGGYTGELF
TRBV7-2	TRBD1	ASSLTGTETQY
TRBV11-3	NA	ASSLRVSGANVLT
TRBV6-2/TRBV6-3	NA	ASSYSKRGIRENQPQH
TRBV7-2	TRBD1	ASSSPGTGRLY
TRBV18	NA	ASSPGFLRGYT
TRBV7-2	TRBD1	ASSRLWDRIYEQY
TRBV5-1	NA	ASSSRAVQETQY
TRBV6-5	NA	ASTWLGTYTEAF
TRBV28	TRBD1	ASRYNRGSRWGDTQY
TRBV11-2	NA	ASSFRREKSDTQY
TRBV10-2	TRBD1	ASSPRDRVNEQY
TRBV5-5	NA	ASSLGGGTYNEQF
TRBV5-4	NA	ASSPKQGGETQY
TRBV11-2	TRBD2	ASSTLATSSGGHYNEQF
TRBV6-2/TRBV6-3	NA	ASSQRPGNQPQH
TRBV27	TRBD1	ASRAGTGNYGYT
TRBV24-1	NA	ATSDFKLTGELF
TRBV6-2/TRBV6-3	NA	ASSTDPRAREQF
TRBV19	NA	ASSIIGRNQPQH
TRBV24-1	NA	ATSVSGIDYGYT
TRBV28	NA	ASSSAGWANQPQH
TRBV18	TRBD1	ASSTAGTGYEQY
TRBV5-4	NA	ASTPPGSLQDTQY
TRBV7-8	TRBD1	ASSSMTGEVDTQY
TRBV5-1	NA	ASNEGGIMVTEAF
TRBV7-3	TRBD1	ASSKTGGSGNTIY
TRBV3-1/TRBV3-2	NA	ASSQNGLSEKLF
TRBV3-1/TRBV3-2	TRBD2	ASSLAGGPFGELF
TRBV25-1	NA	TSSDLDVGNEQF